These 18 T cell receptor beta chains share one sample of origin, sequenced in a study of blood T cell repertoires in COVID-19. The method was immunoSEQ multiplex PCR; TCRdb's version includes in-frame clones alone and lacks a portion of them. The data hold 20,000 to 25,000 clones, with roughly 90% observed a single time. The sequencing sample was made of peripheral blood. These receptors came from a human donor in a cohort sampled during active COVID-19.

The rearrangement joins TRBV12-3 or TRBV12-4 to TRBJ1-3, with a weak D call TRBD1 (5 bases). The V end was cut by 8 bases, the J end by 4 bases, with 6 bases between. The CDR3 length is 11 residues. The CDR3 sequence is CASGAGNTIYF. Written as DNA, the CDR3 is TGTGCCAGCGGGGCCGGAAACACCATATATTTT.

This chain joins TRBV7-9 and TRBJ2-1; 8 positions match TRBD1. In germline, CDR1 is SEHNR, CDR2 FQNEAQ (reference sequence). The V and J ends lost 7 bases and 10 bases, in that order; junction bases with no gene match: 12. The CDR3 is 14 amino acids. Written as DNA, the CDR3 is TGTGCCAGCACCCCGACCGACAGGGGCTTGGAGCAGTTCTTC. The encoded protein is CASTPTDRGLEQFF.

The chain links TRBV11-3 to TRBJ2-5, with D perhaps matching TRBD1 (6 bases). CDR1 is SGHNT, CDR2 YENEEA, per germline. The V and J ends lost 5 bases and 5 bases respectively, with 18 bases between them. CDR3 size: 15 residues. The DNA of the CDR3 is TGTGCCAGCAGCCCCGGGACAAATAGTTGGGAGACCCAGTACTTC. Protein sequence: CASSPGTNSWETQYF.

This chain joins TRBV20-1 and TRBJ2-3, with TRBD1 as a possible D gene (6 bases). CDR1 DFQATT and CDR2 SNEGSKA come from the germline V gene (reference sequence). The ends were cut back, 3 bases at V and 0 bases at J, with 16 bases in the middle. The CDR3 totals 16 residues. The CDR3 sequence is CSASVRTVTSTDTQYF. CDR3 coding DNA: TGCAGTGCTAGTGTCCGGACAGTGACTAGCACAGATACGCAGTATTTT.

This clone was seen a single time. V and J are TRBV7-6 and TRBJ1-1; D is ambiguous. The germline V gene encodes CDR1 SGHVS and CDR2 FNYEAQ. The CDR3 is 15 amino acids. V dropped 0 bases and J dropped 1 base, with 9 bases sitting between them. The CDR3 DNA follows: TGTGCCAGCAGCTTAGCGAGTAGACAGAACACTGAAGCTTTCTTT. Its protein is CASSLASRQNTEAFF.

V is TRBV12-5 and J is TRBJ2-3, with TRBD1 as a possible D gene (6 bases). V lost 6 bases and J lost 0, with 7 bases in between. CDR1 is LGHNT and CDR2 is FRNRAP in the germline V gene. The CDR3 spans 13 residues. CDR3 protein: CASGQGSTDTQYF. The CDR3, as DNA: TGTGCTAGTGGACAGGGTAGCACAGATACGCAGTATTTT.

The chain recombines TRBV10-1 with TRBJ2-5, with D unclear. CDR1 WNHNN and CDR2 SYGVQD come from the germline V gene (reference sequence). The length of the CDR3 is 15 residues. Trimming removed 4 bases from V and 4 bases from J, with 16 bases in between. CDR3 sequence (DNA): TGCGCCAGCAGTGCCCAGTCAGGTATCGGAGAGACCCAGTACTTC. Translating gives CASSAQSGIGETQYF.

This chain connects TRBV10-2 to TRBJ2-3; no definite D call. The V end was cut by 0 bases, the J end by 2 bases, with 9 bases between. The germline gives CDR1 WSHSY, CDR2 SAAADI. The CDR3 extends over 15 amino acids. The CDR3 region has the DNA TGCGCCAGCAGTGAGTCTCCGGTGCCCACAGATACGCAGTATTTT. This codes for CASSESPVPTDTQYF.

This clone occurred a few times. The chain carries TRBV25-1 and TRBJ1-2, with no clear D. Looked up from germline, CDR1 is MGHDK and CDR2 is SYGVNS. Trimming pared 1 base from V and 5 bases from J, leaving 5 bases between. The CDR3 contains 12 residues. CDR3 residues: CASSESLYGYTF. CDR3 nucleotides: TGTGCCAGCAGTGAATCCTTGTATGGCTACACCTTC.

This chain connects TRBV6-1 to TRBJ1-3; D is unresolved. This CDR3 comprises 15 residues. V lost 0 bases, J lost 2 bases, and 8 bases lay in between. Germline CDR1 is MNHNS and CDR2 is SASEGT. CDR3 sequence reads: CASSEAWAAGNTIYF. The DNA for the CDR3 is TGTGCCAGCAGTGAAGCGTGGGCAGCTGGAAACACCATATATTTT.

J is TRBJ2-1 and V is TRBV10-1, with 11 bases lining up with TRBD1. The germline V gene has CDR1 WNHNN and CDR2 SYGVQD (reference sequence). The CDR3 length is 16 residues. J lost 9 bases, V lost 4 bases, and 11 bases had no gene match. CDR3 in amino acids: CASSGGTGGPTGEQFF. The CDR3 region has the DNA TGCGCCAGCAGTGGGGGGACAGGGGGGCCCACAGGTGAGCAGTTCTTC.

This clone appeared a single time. The chain employs TRBV11-3 and TRBJ2-7; no reliable D call. V lost 3 bases, J lost 4 bases, and 16 bases lay in between. The CDR3 has 15 amino acids. The germline CDR1 and CDR2 sequences are SGHNT and YENEEA. In nucleotides, the CDR3 is TGTGCCAGCAGCTTGTCCGATAACACAATTTACGAGCAGTACTTC. Residues: CASSLSDNTIYEQYF.

J is TRBJ1-1 and V is TRBV11-3; D perhaps matches TRBD1 (6 bases). V gave up 4 bases and J gave up 6 bases, with 12 bases separating them. The CDR3 sequence is 13 residues long. Germline CDR1 is SGHNT and CDR2 is YENEEA. The CDR3 spells CASSSNTGSEAFF. Here the CDR3 DNA reads TGTGCCAGCAGCTCCAATACAGGGTCTGAAGCTTTCTTT. The entire variable domain, with the rest obtained from reference TRBV11-3 and TRBJ1-1, is as follows: EAGVVQSPRYKIIEKKQPVAFWCNPISGHNTLYWYLQNLGQGPELLIRYENEEAVDDSQLPKDRFSAERLKGVDSTLKIQPAELGDSAVYLCASSSNTGSEAFFGQGTRLTVV.

The chain joins TRBV6-5 to TRBJ1-4, with D hard to call. Trimming shortened V by 8 bases and J by 5 bases, and 9 bases separated the two germline ends. The CDR3 has 12 amino acids. CDR1 and CDR2 from the germline V gene are MNHEY and SVGAGI. CDR3 loop: CASGWRNEKLFF. CDR3 bases: TGTGCCAGCGGGTGGCGGAATGAAAAACTGTTTTTT.

The gene calls are TRBV6-5 and TRBJ1-2; tentatively, D is TRBD1 (6 bases). Germline CDR1 reads MNHEY; CDR2 reads SVGAGI. The CDR3 covers 13 residues. With 7 bases removed from V and 8 bases from J, the gap between germline ends came to 17 bases. The CDR3, as DNA: TGTGCCAGCAATGCGGAAGCCAGGGGCGGCTACACCTTC. Its translation is CASNAEARGGYTF.

The chain is built from TRBV9 and TRBJ2-3; D is unclear. With 4 bases removed from V and 6 bases from J, the gap between germline ends came to 15 bases. Germline values: CDR1 SGDLS, CDR2 YYNGEE. The CDR3 loop spans 14 amino acids. Written as DNA, the CDR3 is TGTGCCAGCAGCCATCTTCCCCCACGGGATACGCAGTATTTT. Amino acids: CASSHLPPRDTQYF.

The chain carries TRBV19 and TRBJ2-5; TRBD2 is a possible D gene (6 bases). This CDR3 is built from 15 residues. The ends were cut back, 2 bases at V and 4 bases at J, with 14 bases in the middle. Germline V gene lookup returns CDR1 LNHDA and CDR2 SQIVND (reference sequence). The CDR3 DNA sequence: TGTGCCAGTAGTATAAGGGGTTGGAGGGGAGAGACCCAGTACTTC. It is translated as CASSIRGWRGETQYF. The full variable domain, in which reference TRBV19 and TRBJ2-5 provide the parts outside the CDR3, is DGGITQSPKYLFRKEGQNVTLSCEQNLNHDAMYWYRQDPGQGLRLIYYSQIVNDFQKGDIAEGYSVSREKKESFPLTVTSAQKNPTAFYLCASSIRGWRGETQYFGPGTRLLVL.

The CDR3 protein is CAINARTGKNTGELFF. CDR3 coding DNA: TGTGCCATCAACGCACGAACAGGGAAGAACACCGGGGAGCTGTTTTTT. This sequence joins TRBV10-3 and TRBJ2-2; tentative D call: TRBD1 (6 bases). The V end was cut by 7 bases, the J end by 1 base, with 16 bases between. Germline lookup yields CDR1 ENHRY and CDR2 SYGVKD. The CDR3 contains 16 residues.